These 29 T cell receptor beta chains were sequenced from one sample in a study of blood T cell repertoires in COVID-19. Using immunoSEQ multiplex PCR, the repertoire was profiled, and TCRdb retains in-frame clones only, with some absent. The sample carries roughly 190,000 clones, approximately 84% recorded once. Material for sequencing was PBMCs or T cells enriched from blood (not recorded which). The receptors originated from a woman aged 25 to 39 who had recovered from COVID-19.

This clone was seen a few times. The rearrangement joins TRBV6-1 to TRBJ1-2; a possible D gene is TRBD1 (5 bases). Germline CDR1 is MNHNS and CDR2 is SASEGT. This CDR3 region has 13 residues. The germline V and J ends were trimmed by 2 bases and 8 bases, with 12 bases remaining between them. CDR3 region: CASSESGLGGYTF. In DNA, the CDR3 is TGTGCCAGCAGTGAATCAGGGCTGGGGGGCTACACCTTC.

V usage is TRBV6-5 and J usage is TRBJ2-7, with TRBD2 matching over 14 bases. The CDR3 sequence is 14 residues long. CDR1 and CDR2 (germline): MNHEY, SVGAGI. V was pared by 10 bases and J by 1 base, with 3 bases of the junction left unmatched. Written as DNA, the CDR3 is TGTGCCACTAGGACTAGCGGGAGGTCCTACGAGCAGTACTTC. This encodes CATRTSGRSYEQYF.

V is TRBV6-2 or TRBV6-3 and J is TRBJ1-5, with a tentative D call TRBD1 (6 bases). The CDR3 runs 18 residues. Trimming took off 2 bases at V and 0 bases at J, with 17 bases between the two ends. Germline assignment: CDR1 MNHEY and CDR2 SVGEGT. This CDR3 is CASSYPLDRKLSNQPQHF. CDR3 nucleotides: TGTGCCAGCAGTTACCCCTTGGACAGAAAACTTAGCAATCAGCCCCAGCATTTT.

The chain joins TRBV5-1 to TRBJ1-3; a weak D match, TRBD1 (6 bases). From germline, CDR1 is SGHRS and CDR2 YFSETQ. V shed 4 bases and J shed 2 bases, with 10 bases lying between them. CDR3 length: 14 residues. CDR3 sequence: CASSTRQAGNTIYF. Written as DNA, the CDR3 is TGCGCCAGCAGCACCCGACAGGCTGGAAACACCATATATTTT. Full variable domain (outside the CDR3, taken from reference TRBV5-1 and TRBJ1-3): KAGVTQTPRYLIKTRGQQVTLSCSPISGHRSVSWYQQTPGQGLQFLFEYFSETQRNKGNFPGRFSGRQFSNSRSEMNVSTLELGDSALYLCASSTRQAGNTIYFGEGSWLTVV.

The rearrangement links TRBV15 to TRBJ1-2; TRBD1 might be the D (6 bases). CDR3 length equals 15 residues. Germline CDR1 is LNHNV and CDR2 is YYDKDF (reference sequence). V was cut by 5 bases and J by 4 bases, with 17 bases left in between. CDR3 DNA sequence: TGTGCCACCAGCCCCCGTGGTCAGGGGAGCTATGGCTACACCTTC. Its translation is CATSPRGQGSYGYTF.

This clone was found once. V is TRBV11-2 and J is TRBJ2-3; 9 bases map to TRBD1. The CDR3 length is 15 residues. V trimming: 6 bases; J trimming: 1 base; junction bases outside the gene matches: 5. Germline CDR1 and CDR2: SGHAT and FQNNGV. CDR3 loop: CASRKQGARTDTQYF. The CDR3 nucleotides read TGTGCCAGCAGGAAACAGGGGGCGCGCACAGATACGCAGTATTTT.

This clone was seen a single time. CDR3 sequence: CASSTRGGDGAFF. CDR3 bases: TGTGCCAGCAGCACGCGAGGAGGGGACGGTGCTTTCTTT. The rearrangement uses TRBV9 and TRBJ1-1; D may be TRBD1 (5 bases). The CDR3 contains 13 residues. The germline V gene has CDR1 SGDLS and CDR2 YYNGEE. Trimming took 4 bases from V and 11 from J, leaving 18 bases between them. Variable domain in full (rest from reference TRBV9 and TRBJ1-1): DSGVTQTPKHLITATGQRVTLRCSPRSGDLSVYWYQQSLDQGLQFLIQYYNGEERAKGNILERFSAQQFPDLHSELNLSSLELGDSALYFCASSTRGGDGAFFGQGTRLTVV.

The rearrangement uses TRBV5-1 and TRBJ1-2; D not resolved. Germline assignment: CDR1 SGHRS and CDR2 YFSETQ. The CDR3 runs to 14 residues. V was trimmed by 0 bases and J by 8 bases, leaving 14 bases between them. The CDR3 nucleotides read TGCGCCAGCAGCTTGGGGGTCGCGGTTGACGGCTACACCTTC. Residues: CASSLGVAVDGYTF.

This clone showed up just once. The CDR3 DNA sequence: TGTGCCAGCAGCTTCGGGGGGGGTGAGCAGTTCTTC. This sequence encodes CASSFGGGEQFF. This chain connects TRBV6-5 to TRBJ2-1, with 8 bases matching TRBD2. After removal of 6 bases from V and 9 bases from J, the junction contained 4 bases not matched to a gene. CDR1 and CDR2 (germline): MNHEY, SVGAGI. CDR3 length equals 12 residues.

The chain recombines TRBV5-1 with TRBJ2-5; D ambiguous. The CDR3 runs to 11 residues. V lost 4 bases, J lost 5 bases, and 6 bases lay in between. CDR1 and CDR2 (germline): SGHRS, YFSETQ. In DNA form, the CDR3 reads TGCGCCAGCAGCGAAGCGGAGACCCAGTACTTC. Translation gives CASSEAETQYF.

The rearrangement uses TRBV29-1 and TRBJ1-1, with D uncertain. Trimming stripped 7 bases from V and 4 bases from J, with 16 bases between. The CDR3 runs to 13 residues. Germline V gene data show CDR1 as SQVTM and CDR2 as ANQGSEA. The CDR3 DNA sequence: TGCAGCGCAGACCCCGGGTCATTCACTGAAGCTTTCTTT. Protein sequence: CSADPGSFTEAFF.

The V call is TRBV6-4, the J call TRBJ2-1; 13 bases map to TRBD2. V lost 6 bases and J lost 9; bases outside the gene matches: 5. The CDR3 totals 14 residues. Per germline, CDR1 MRHNA and CDR2 SNTAGT. The CDR3: CASSGLAGAGEQFF. The CDR3 nucleotides read TGTGCCAGCAGCGGACTAGCGGGGGCGGGTGAGCAGTTCTTC.

The table lists this clone with a count of one. The chain is built from TRBV19 and TRBJ1-2, with D unresolved. Trimming removed 0 bases from V and 2 bases from J, with 10 bases in between. CDR3 length equals 15 residues. Per germline, CDR1 LNHDA and CDR2 SQIVND (reference sequence). The CDR3 sequence: CASSIEGESNYGYTF. The CDR3, as DNA: TGTGCCAGTAGTATAGAAGGAGAATCAAACTATGGCTACACCTTC.

The chain is built from TRBV27 and TRBJ2-2; D not certain. V lost 8 bases and J 1 base, leaving 8 bases between the germline ends. This CDR3 contains 13 residues. Germline CDR1 MNHEY, CDR2 SMNVEV (reference sequence). The CDR3 protein is CASLVQNTGELFF. The CDR3 bases are TGTGCCAGCCTCGTACAGAACACCGGGGAGCTGTTTTTT.

The chain uses TRBV15 and TRBJ2-5; 10 bases agree with TRBD2. V lost 1 base to trimming and J lost 7 bases; unmatched junction nucleotides: 6. The CDR3 consists of 15 residues. Germline V gene lookup returns CDR1 LNHNV and CDR2 YYDKDF (reference sequence). Here the CDR3 reads CATSRASSGGGTQYF. CDR3 bases: TGTGCCACCAGCAGAGCCTCTAGCGGGGGCGGGACCCAGTACTTC.

The chain has TRBV19 and TRBJ1-2; D is perhaps TRBD1 (6 bases). Germline V gives CDR1 LNHDA, CDR2 SQIVND (reference sequence). The CDR3 covers 12 residues. V lost 5 bases and J lost 5, with 9 bases in between. CDR3 amino acids: CASSWDTYGYTF. Here the CDR3 DNA reads TGTGCCAGTAGTTGGGACACTTATGGCTACACCTTC.

The chain has TRBV7-2 and TRBJ2-1; 9 bases align to TRBD2. Germline lookup yields CDR1 SGHTA and CDR2 FQGNSA. The V gene end was trimmed by 0 bases and the J gene end by 4 bases; junction bases not matched to a gene: 4. CDR3 length equals 16 residues. CDR3 loop: CASSLAKTSGYNEQFF. CDR3 coding DNA: TGTGCCAGCAGCTTAGCGAAGACTAGCGGATACAATGAGCAGTTCTTC.

This clone occurred a few times. V is TRBV11-2 and J is TRBJ1-6; D gene unclear. V was cut by 5 bases and J by 10 bases, with 15 bases left in between. The CDR3 consists of 14 residues. Looked up from germline, CDR1 is SGHAT and CDR2 is FQNNGV. The chain's CDR3 is CASSPKVGGSPLHF. In DNA, the CDR3 is TGTGCCAGCAGCCCAAAGGTTGGAGGATCACCCCTCCACTTT.

The gene calls are TRBV11-2 and TRBJ2-3, with a possible D match to TRBD2 (6 bases). V was pared by 1 base and J by 10 bases, with 9 bases between. This CDR3 region has 12 residues. Germline assignment: CDR1 SGHAT and CDR2 FQNNGV. The chain's CDR3 is CASSLGLGPQYF. The CDR3 DNA reads as TGTGCCAGCAGCTTAGGACTAGGCCCGCAGTATTTT.

The chain links TRBV6-5 to TRBJ2-7, with 7 bases fitting TRBD2. CDR1 is MNHEY, CDR2 SVGAGI, per germline. J lost 0 bases, V lost 6 bases, and 5 bases had no gene match. The CDR3 extends over 14 amino acids. The CDR3 DNA follows: TGTGCCAGCAGGGGGGGAGGGAGCTCCTACGAGCAGTACTTC. This encodes CASRGGGSSYEQYF.

This chain links TRBV29-1 with TRBJ1-1, with TRBD1 identical over 7 bases. CDR1 is SQVTM and CDR2 is ANQGSEA in the germline V gene. The junction had 11 bases not matched to a gene; V was cut back by 5 bases and J by 5 bases. This CDR3 has 14 amino acids. DNA of the CDR3: TGCAGCGTTCACCTCGACAGGGTAGATACTGAAGCTTTCTTT. It translates to CSVHLDRVDTEAFF.

This rearrangement joins TRBV3-1 (or the pseudogene TRBV3-2) to TRBJ2-1; TRBD2 aligns across 9 bases. Germline lookup yields CDR1 LGHDT and CDR2 YNNKEL (reference sequence). Trimming removed 3 bases from V and 0 bases from J; junction bases left unmatched: 9. CDR3 size: 18 residues. CDR3 DNA sequence: TGTGCCAGCAGCCACCGTGGTAGCGGGGGCAGCTCCTACAATGAGCAGTTCTTC. Translated, it gives CASSHRGSGGSSYNEQFF.

This clone was counted once. The CDR3 nucleotides read TGTGCCAGCAGCTTGGGGTCCACTACAGGGCCCCAGCATTTT. As protein: CASSLGSTTGPQHF. The chain is built from TRBV5-6 and TRBJ1-5; tentatively, D is TRBD1 (5 bases). Germline V lookup: CDR1 SGHDT, CDR2 YYEEEE. The germline V and J ends were trimmed by 0 bases and 9 bases, with 13 bases remaining between them. The CDR3 length is 14 residues.

Only one count was recorded for this clone. The V gene is TRBV3-1 (or the pseudogene TRBV3-2), the J gene TRBJ2-2; 7 bases fit TRBD1. The CDR3 runs to 15 residues. After removal of 4 bases from V and 0 bases from J, the junction contained 2 bases not matched to a gene. Germline CDR1 LGHDT, CDR2 YNNKEL (reference sequence). CDR3 nucleotides: TGTGCCAGCAGCCCCGGGACAGCGAACACCGGGGAGCTGTTTTTT. Translating it yields CASSPGTANTGELFF.

The J gene is TRBJ1-4, the V gene TRBV19, with D hard to call. CDR3 length equals 16 residues. Germline V lookup: CDR1 LNHDA, CDR2 SQIVND (reference sequence). V was clipped by 4 bases and J by 3 bases, with 15 bases between them. The CDR3 DNA follows: TGTGCCAGTAGTAACAGAGAGAAAATGGCTAATGAAAAACTGTTTTTT. Amino acids: CASSNREKMANEKLFF.

The chain joins TRBV11-2 to TRBJ1-6, with TRBD1 as a possible D gene (5 bases). The germline gives CDR1 SGHAT, CDR2 FQNNGV. The ends were cut back, 0 bases at V and 10 bases at J, with 10 bases in the middle. The CDR3 length is 14 residues. The CDR3 is CASSLDQGKSPLHF. In nucleotides, the CDR3 is TGTGCCAGCAGCTTAGACCAGGGAAAATCACCCCTCCACTTT.

The V and J genes are TRBV27 and TRBJ2-3; 12 nucleotides line up with TRBD2. Germline CDR1 reads MNHEY; CDR2 reads SMNVEV (reference sequence). With V trimmed by 7 bases and J by 5 bases, 13 bases remained unmatched. The CDR3 has 17 amino acids. CDR3: CASTTSGRPVIGDTQYF. Here the CDR3 DNA reads TGTGCCAGCACCACTAGCGGGAGGCCCGTTATCGGAGATACGCAGTATTTT.

The chain joins TRBV7-2 to TRBJ2-5; 11 positions agree with TRBD2. The trim removed 1 base at V and 5 bases at J, leaving 6 bases unmatched. From germline, CDR1 is SGHTA and CDR2 FQGNSA. The length of the CDR3 is 16 residues. The DNA of the CDR3 is TGTGCCAGCAGCTTAGGAATGGCTAGCGGGAGGGAGACCCAGTACTTC. Protein: CASSLGMASGRETQYF.

The genes are TRBV19 and TRBJ1-4; 7 bases map to TRBD1. Germline lookup yields CDR1 LNHDA and CDR2 SQIVND (reference sequence). The V and J ends lost 7 bases and 0 bases, in that order; junction bases with no gene match: 5. This CDR3 contains 15 residues. The CDR3 sequence: CASKTGIATNEKLFF. CDR3 bases: TGTGCCAGTAAGACAGGGATCGCAACTAATGAAAAACTGTTTTTT.